The entry below describes one T cell receptor (beta chain). The antigen remains undetermined. The data derive from a study of T cells in localized non-small cell lung cancer. Broader study findings: As only one tumor region underwent sequencing, heterogeneity remains possible. Tumor trailed uninvolved adjacent lung in T cell clonality, which peaked there. Paired adjacent lung recovered a median about 61 of the top 100 tumor clones.

The CDR3 extends over 13 amino acids. The germline V gene encodes CDR1 SGHVS and CDR2 FQNEAQ. Trimming stripped 1 base from V and 7 bases from J, with 11 bases between. Repertoires were generated with immunoSEQ multiplex PCR, while TCRdb's copy carries only in-frame clones and drops some. The sample lists tens of thousands of clones; roughly nine tenths were seen once. The sequencing here drew on peripheral blood, taken before any cancer treatment. This sequence was found in a male donor older than 55 with stage I lung adenocarcinoma. The J gene is TRBJ2-7, the V gene TRBV7-8; D may be TRBD2 (6 bases). The CDR3 loop is CASSLGREREQYF. CDR3 nucleotide sequence: TGTGCCAGCAGCTTAGGACGGGAGAGGGAGCAGTACTTC.